The T cell receptor beta chain under discussion was sequenced for a study of blood T cells in healthy people across ages. This clonotype has more than one count but fewer than ten. The use of a sample-barcoded 5' primer and a J-beta primer mix characterized a second PCR of about 6 to 12 cycles. Every sample produced at least 2.5 million CDR3-containing paired-end reads. MiXCR, applied by TCRdb to the 5' RACE reads, yields one record per CDR3 protein. The repertoire holds about 730,000 distinct CDR3 sequences, with around 46% as singletons. The trim removed 0 bases at V and 3 bases at J, leaving 8 bases unmatched. This CDR3 comprises 17 residues. CDR1 is SGDLS and CDR2 is YYNGEE in the germline V gene.

The sequenced sample was blood. The TCR sequence derives from a woman aged 55-75 years in good health. The V and J genes are TRBV9 and TRBJ2-4, with TRBD2 matching over 8 bases. CDR3 DNA: TGTGCCAGCAGCGTAGAAGCAGCGGGGGTCGGCAAAAACATTCAGTACTTC. It translates to CASSVEAAGVGKNIQYF.